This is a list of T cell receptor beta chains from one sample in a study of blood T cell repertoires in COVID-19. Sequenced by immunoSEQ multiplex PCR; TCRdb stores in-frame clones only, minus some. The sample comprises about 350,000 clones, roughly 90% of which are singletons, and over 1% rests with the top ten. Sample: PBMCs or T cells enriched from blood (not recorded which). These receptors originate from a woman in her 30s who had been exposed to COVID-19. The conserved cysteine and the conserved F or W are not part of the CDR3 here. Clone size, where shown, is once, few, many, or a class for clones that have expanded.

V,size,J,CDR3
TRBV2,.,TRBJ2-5,ASSGLAGRTRETQY
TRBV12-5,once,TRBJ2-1,ASGLVSGRGDEQF
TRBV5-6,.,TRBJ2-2,ASSLDAGGSLFNTGELF
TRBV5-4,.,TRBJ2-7,ASSLSGVGGEQY
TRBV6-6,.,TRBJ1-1,ASRPYRGREAF
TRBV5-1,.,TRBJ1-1,ASSLEGDRGTEAF
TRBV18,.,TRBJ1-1,ASSEGQGNTEAF
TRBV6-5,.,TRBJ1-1,ASSPQQGAPEAF
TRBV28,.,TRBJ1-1,ASSLSGQGAPRTEAF
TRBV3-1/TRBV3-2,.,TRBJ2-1,ASSQQRTGTGHNEQF
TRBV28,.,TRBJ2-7,ASSLIGTKRSYEQY
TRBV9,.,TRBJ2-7,ASSPRAAGGYEQY
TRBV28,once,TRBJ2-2,ASSLGHNTGELF
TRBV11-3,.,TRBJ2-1,ASSFENYNEQF
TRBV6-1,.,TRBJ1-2,ASSEVEGAIGYT
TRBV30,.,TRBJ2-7,AWIPRGAYEQY
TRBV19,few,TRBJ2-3,ASSTWTGTDTQY
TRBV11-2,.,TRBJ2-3,ASSYARADTQY
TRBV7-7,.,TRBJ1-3,ASSPGTVVSGNTIY
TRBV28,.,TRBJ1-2,ATTANYGYT
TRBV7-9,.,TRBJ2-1,ASRRASGRAGNEQF
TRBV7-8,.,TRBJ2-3,ASSLLAGPDTQY
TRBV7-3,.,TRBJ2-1,ASSFSGSVWDEQF
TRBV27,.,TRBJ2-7,ASSSKGTSATYEQY
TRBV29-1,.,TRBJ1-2,SVETPYGYT
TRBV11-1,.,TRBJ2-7,ASSLGLAGDVDEQY
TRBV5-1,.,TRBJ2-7,ASSLDRAISYEQY
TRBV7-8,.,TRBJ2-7,ASSLDPRTGGEQY
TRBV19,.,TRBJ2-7,ASSIGAAPYEQY
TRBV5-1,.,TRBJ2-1,ASSPGTSGHNEQF
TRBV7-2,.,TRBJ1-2,ASSLARQVYGYT
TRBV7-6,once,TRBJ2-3,ASSLGSSGSRADTQY
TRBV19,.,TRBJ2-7,ASSTRSYADYEQY
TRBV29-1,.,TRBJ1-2,SVGGQPFSYGYT
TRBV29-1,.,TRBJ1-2,SVGQAPIPIYGYT
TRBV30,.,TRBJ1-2,AWRLTDYGYT
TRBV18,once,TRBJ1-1,ASSQGVDLTEAF
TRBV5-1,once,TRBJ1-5,ASSLAGPGQPQH
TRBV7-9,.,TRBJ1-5,ASSLGQPRNQPQH
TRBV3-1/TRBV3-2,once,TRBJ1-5,ASSQGRGGWGQPQH
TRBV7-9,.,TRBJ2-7,ASSLDRDRDEQY